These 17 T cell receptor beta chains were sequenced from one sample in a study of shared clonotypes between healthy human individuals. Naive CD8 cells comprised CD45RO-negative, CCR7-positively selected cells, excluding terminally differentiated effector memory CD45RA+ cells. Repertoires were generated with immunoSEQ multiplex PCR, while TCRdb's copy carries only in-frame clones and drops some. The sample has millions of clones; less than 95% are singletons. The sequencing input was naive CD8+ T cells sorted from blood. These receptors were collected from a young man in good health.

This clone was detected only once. The CDR3 here is CASNRLSDTEAFF. The DNA of the CDR3 is TGTGCCAGCAACCGTCTGTCGGACACTGAAGCTTTCTTT. The chain is built from TRBV2 and TRBJ1-1; D not resolved. CDR1 SNHLY and CDR2 FYNNEI come from the germline V gene. V lost 7 bases and J lost 3, with 12 bases in between. The CDR3 spans 13 residues.

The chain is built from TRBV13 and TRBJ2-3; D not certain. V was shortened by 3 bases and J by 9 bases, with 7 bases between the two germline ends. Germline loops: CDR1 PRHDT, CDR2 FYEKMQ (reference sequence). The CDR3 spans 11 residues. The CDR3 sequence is CASSFLGTQYF. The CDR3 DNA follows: TGTGCCAGCAGCTTCCTCGGGACGCAGTATTTT.

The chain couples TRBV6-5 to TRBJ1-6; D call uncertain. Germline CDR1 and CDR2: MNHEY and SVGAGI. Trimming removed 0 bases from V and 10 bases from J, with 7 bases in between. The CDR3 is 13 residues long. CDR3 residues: CASSYSVESPLHF. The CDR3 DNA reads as TGTGCCAGCAGTTACTCGGTGGAATCACCCCTCCACTTT.

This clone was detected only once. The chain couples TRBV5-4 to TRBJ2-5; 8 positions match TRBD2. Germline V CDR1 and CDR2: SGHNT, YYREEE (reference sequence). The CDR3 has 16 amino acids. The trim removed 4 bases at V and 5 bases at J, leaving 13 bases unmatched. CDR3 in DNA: TGTGCCAGCAGCGATAGACAGCGGGAGTTAGGGGAGACCCAGTACTTC. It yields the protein CASSDRQRELGETQYF.

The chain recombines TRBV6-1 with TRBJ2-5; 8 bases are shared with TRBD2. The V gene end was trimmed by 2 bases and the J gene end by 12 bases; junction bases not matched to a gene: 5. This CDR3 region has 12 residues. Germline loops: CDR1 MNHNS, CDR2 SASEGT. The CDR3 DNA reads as TGTGCCAGCAGTGAAAGAGAAGCGGGGGAGTACTTC. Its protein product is CASSEREAGEYF.

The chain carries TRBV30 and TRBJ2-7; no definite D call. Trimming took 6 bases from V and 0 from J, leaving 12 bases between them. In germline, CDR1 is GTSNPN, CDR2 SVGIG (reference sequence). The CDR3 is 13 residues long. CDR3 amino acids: CACTPRSSYEQYF. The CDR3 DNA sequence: TGTGCCTGTACTCCCCGGAGCTCCTACGAGCAGTACTTC.

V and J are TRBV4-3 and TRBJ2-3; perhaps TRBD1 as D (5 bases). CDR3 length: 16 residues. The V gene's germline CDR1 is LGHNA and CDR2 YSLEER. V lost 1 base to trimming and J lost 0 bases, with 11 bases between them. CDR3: CASSQAEGESTDTQYF. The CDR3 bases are TGCGCCAGCAGCCAAGCCGAAGGGGAAAGCACAGATACGCAGTATTTT.

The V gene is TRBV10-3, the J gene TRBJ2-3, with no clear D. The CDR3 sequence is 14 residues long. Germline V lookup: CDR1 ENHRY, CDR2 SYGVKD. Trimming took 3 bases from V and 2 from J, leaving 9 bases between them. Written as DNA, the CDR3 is TGTGCCATCAGTGACCCGACATACACAGATACGCAGTATTTT. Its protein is CAISDPTYTDTQYF.

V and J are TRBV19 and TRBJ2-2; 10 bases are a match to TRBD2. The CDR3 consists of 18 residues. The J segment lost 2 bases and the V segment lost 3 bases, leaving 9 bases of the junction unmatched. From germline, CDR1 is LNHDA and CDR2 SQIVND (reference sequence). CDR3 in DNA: TGTGCCAGTAGTATTAATCTAGCGGGGGCCATTAACACCGGGGAGCTGTTTTTT. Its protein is CASSINLAGAINTGELFF.

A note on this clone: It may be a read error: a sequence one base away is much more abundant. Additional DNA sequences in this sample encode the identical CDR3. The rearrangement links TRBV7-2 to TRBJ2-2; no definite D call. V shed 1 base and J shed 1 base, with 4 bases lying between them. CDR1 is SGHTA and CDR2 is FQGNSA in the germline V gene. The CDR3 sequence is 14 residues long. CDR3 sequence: CASSLGGNTGELFF. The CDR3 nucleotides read TGTGCCAGCAGCTTAGGGGGGAACACCGGGGAGCTGTTTTTT.

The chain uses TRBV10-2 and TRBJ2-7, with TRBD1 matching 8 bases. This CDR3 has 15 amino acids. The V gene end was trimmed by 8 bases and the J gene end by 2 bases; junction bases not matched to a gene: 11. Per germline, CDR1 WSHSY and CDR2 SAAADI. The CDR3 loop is CASSVVGTGPYEQYF. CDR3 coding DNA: TGCGCCAGCTCGGTAGTCGGGACAGGTCCCTACGAGCAGTACTTC.

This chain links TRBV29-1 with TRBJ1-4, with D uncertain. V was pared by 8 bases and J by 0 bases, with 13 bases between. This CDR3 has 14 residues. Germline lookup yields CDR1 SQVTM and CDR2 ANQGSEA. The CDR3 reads CSPRRGATNEKLFF. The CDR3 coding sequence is TGCAGCCCACGGCGGGGTGCAACTAATGAAAAACTGTTTTTT.

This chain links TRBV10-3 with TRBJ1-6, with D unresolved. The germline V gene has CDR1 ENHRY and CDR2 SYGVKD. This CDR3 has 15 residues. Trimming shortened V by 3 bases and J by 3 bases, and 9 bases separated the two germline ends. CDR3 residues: CAISEREVYNSPLHF. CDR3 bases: TGTGCCATCAGTGAACGGGAGGTCTATAATTCACCCCTCCACTTT.

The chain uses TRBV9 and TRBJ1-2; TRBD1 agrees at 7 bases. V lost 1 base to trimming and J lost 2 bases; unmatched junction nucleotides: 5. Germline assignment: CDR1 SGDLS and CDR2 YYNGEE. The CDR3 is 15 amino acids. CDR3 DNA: TGTGCCAGCAGCGTAACCGGACAGGACAACTATGGCTACACCTTC. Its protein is CASSVTGQDNYGYTF.

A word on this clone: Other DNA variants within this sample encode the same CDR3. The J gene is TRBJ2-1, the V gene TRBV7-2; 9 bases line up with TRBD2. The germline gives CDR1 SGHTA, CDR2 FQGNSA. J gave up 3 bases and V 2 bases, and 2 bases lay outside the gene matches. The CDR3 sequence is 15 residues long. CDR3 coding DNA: TGTGCCAGCAGCTTAAGCGGGGGGAACTACAATGAGCAGTTCTTC. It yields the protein CASSLSGGNYNEQFF.

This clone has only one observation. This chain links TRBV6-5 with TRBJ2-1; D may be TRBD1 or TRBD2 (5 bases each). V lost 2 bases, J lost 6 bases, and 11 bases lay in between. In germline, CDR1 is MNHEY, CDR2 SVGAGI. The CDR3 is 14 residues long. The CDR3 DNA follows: TGTGCCAGCAGTTACCAGGGACCCGGCAATGAGCAGTTCTTC. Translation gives CASSYQGPGNEQFF.

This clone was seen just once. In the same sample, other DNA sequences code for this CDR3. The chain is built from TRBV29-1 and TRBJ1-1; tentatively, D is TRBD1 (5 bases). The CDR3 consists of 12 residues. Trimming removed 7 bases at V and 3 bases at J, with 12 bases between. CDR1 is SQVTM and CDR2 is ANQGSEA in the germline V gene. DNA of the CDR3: TGCAGCGCCTGGGGAGGGGACACTGAAGCTTTCTTT. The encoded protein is CSAWGGDTEAFF.